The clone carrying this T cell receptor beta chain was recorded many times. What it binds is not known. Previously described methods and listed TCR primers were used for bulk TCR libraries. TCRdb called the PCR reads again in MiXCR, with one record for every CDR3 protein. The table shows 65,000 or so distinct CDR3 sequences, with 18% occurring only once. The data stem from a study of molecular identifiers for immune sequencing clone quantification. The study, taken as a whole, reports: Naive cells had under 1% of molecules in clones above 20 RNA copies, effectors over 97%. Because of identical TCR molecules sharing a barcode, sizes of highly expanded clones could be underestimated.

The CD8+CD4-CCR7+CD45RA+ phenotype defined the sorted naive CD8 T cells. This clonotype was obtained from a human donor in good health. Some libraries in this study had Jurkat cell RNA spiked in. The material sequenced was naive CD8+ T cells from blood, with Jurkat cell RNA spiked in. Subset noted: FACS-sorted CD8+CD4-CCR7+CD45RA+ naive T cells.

The CDR3 loop is CASSLGGPDTQYF. As DNA, the CDR3 is TGTGCCAGCAGCTTAGGAGGCCCAGATACGCAGTATTTT. The rearrangement joins TRBV7-2 to TRBJ2-3, with unresolved D. The CDR3 contains 13 residues. The germline CDR1 and CDR2 sequences are SGHTA and FQGNSA. Trimming took off 1 base at V and 4 bases at J, with 6 bases between the two ends.